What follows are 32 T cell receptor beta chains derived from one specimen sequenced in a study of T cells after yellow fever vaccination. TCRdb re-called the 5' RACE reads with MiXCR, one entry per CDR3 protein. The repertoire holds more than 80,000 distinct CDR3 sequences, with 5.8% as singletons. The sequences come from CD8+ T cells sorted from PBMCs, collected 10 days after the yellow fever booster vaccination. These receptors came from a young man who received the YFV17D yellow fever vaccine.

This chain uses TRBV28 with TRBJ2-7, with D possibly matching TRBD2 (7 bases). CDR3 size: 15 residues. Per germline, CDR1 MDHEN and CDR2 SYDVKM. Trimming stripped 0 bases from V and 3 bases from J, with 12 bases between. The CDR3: CASSLWRGGFYEQYV. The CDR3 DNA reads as TGTGCCAGCAGTTTATGGAGGGGGGGCTTCTACGAGCAGTACGTC.

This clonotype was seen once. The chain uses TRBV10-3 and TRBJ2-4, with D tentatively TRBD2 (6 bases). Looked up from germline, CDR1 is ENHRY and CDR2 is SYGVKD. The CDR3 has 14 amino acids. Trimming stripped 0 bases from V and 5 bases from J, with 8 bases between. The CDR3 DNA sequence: TGTGCCATCAGTGAGTCCGGCGGGGAAAACATTCAGTACTTC. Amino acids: CAISESGGENIQYF.

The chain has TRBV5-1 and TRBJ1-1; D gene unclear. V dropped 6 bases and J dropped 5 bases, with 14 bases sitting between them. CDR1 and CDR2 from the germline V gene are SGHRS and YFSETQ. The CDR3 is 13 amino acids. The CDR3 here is CASTSPAGTEAFF. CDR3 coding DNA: TGCGCCAGCACCTCACCTGCAGGAACTGAAGCTTTCTTT.

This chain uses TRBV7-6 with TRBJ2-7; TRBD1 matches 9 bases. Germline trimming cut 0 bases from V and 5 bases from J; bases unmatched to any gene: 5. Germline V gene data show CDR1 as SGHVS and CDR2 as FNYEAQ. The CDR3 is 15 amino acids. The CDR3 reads CASSLAVWDRDEQYF. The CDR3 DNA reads TGTGCCAGCAGCTTAGCCGTCTGGGACAGGGACGAGCAGTACTTC.

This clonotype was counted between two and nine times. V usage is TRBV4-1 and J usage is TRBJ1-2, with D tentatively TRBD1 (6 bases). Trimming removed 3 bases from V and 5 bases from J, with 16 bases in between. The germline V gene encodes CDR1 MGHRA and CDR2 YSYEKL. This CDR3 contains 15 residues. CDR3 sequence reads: CASSHAIGTTYGYTF. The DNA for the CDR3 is TGCGCCAGCAGCCACGCAATCGGGACAACTTATGGCTACACCTTC.

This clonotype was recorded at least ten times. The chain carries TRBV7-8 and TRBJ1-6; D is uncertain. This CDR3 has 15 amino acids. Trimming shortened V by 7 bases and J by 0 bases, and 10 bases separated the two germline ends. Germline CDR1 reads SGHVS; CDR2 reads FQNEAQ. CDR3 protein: CASIRGSSYNSPLHF. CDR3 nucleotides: TGTGCCAGCATTAGAGGGAGCTCCTATAATTCACCCCTCCACTTT.

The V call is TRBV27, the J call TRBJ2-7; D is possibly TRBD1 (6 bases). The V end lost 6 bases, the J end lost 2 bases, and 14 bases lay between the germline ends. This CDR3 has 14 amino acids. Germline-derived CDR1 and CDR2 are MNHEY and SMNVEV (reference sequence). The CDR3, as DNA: TGTGCCAGCAGCTTGGGGGACAAGACCTACGAGCAGTACTTC. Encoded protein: CASSLGDKTYEQYF.

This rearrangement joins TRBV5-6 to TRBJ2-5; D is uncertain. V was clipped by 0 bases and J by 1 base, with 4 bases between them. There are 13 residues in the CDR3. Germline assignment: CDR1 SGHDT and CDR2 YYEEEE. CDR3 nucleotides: TGTGCCAGCAGCTTGGGCTTCCAAGAGACCCAGTACTTC. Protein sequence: CASSLGFQETQYF. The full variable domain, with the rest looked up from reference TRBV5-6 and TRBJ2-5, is DAGVTQSPTHLIKTRGQQVTLRCSPKSGHDTVSWYQQALGQGPQFIFQYYEEEERQRGNFPDRFSGHQFPNYSSELNVNALLLGDSALYLCASSLGFQETQYFGPGTRLLVL.

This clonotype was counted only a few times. As DNA, the CDR3 is TGTGCCAGTTCCGGGGGGGGCTGGCGGCAGCCCCAGCATTTT. Amino acids: CASSGGGWRQPQHF. The chain combines TRBV7-9 with TRBJ1-5; D perhaps matches TRBD1 (6 bases). CDR3 size: 14 residues. Trimming removed 9 bases at V and 7 bases at J, with 19 bases between. CDR1 is SEHNR and CDR2 is FQNEAQ in the germline V gene (reference sequence).

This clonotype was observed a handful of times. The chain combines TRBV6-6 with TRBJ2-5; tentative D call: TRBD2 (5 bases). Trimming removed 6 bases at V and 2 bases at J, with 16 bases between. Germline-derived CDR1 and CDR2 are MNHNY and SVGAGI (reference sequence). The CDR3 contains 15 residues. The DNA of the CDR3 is TGTGCCAGCAGCTCAGAAGATGAGGGACAAGAGACCCAGTACTTC. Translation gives CASSSEDEGQETQYF.

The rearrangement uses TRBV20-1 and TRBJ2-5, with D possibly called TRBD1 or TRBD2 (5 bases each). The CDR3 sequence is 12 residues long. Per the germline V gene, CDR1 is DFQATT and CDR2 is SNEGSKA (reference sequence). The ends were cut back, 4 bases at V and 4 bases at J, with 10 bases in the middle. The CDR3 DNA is TGCAGTGCTACACGGGGCGGAGAGACCCAGTACTTC. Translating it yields CSATRGGETQYF.

The CDR3 sequence: CASSPQGDPYGYTF. Written as DNA, the CDR3 is TGTGCCAGCAGTCCTCAGGGCGACCCCTATGGCTACACCTTC. The chain couples TRBV27 to TRBJ1-2, with a possible D match to TRBD1 (5 bases). The CDR3 spans 14 residues. CDR1 and CDR2 (germline): MNHEY, SMNVEV (reference sequence). Trimming stripped 5 bases from V and 4 bases from J, with 14 bases between.

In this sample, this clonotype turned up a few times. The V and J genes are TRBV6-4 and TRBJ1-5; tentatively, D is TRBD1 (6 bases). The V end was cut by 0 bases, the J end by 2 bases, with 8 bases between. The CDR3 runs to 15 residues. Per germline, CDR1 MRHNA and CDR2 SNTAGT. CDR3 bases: TGTGCCAGCAGTGACTCGGCAGGGGGCAATCAGCCCCAGCATTTT. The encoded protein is CASSDSAGGNQPQHF.

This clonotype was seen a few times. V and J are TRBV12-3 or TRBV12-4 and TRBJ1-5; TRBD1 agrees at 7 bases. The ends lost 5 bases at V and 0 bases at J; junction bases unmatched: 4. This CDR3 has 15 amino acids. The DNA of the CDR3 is TGTGCCAGCAGTCACACAGGGGATAGCAATCAGCCCCAGCATTTT. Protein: CASSHTGDSNQPQHF.

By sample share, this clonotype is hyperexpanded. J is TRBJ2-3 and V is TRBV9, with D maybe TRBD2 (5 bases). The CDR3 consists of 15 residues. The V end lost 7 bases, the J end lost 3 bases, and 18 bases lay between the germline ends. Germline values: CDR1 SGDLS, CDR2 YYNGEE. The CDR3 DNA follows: TGTGCCAGCTCCTCCTCGGGTAGCGCGACAGATACGCAGTATTTT. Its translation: CASSSSGSATDTQYF. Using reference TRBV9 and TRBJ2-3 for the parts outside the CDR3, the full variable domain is DSGVTQTPKHLITATGQRVTLRCSPRSGDLSVYWYQQSLDQGLQFLIQYYNGEERAKGNILERFSAQQFPDLHSELNLSSLELGDSALYFCASSSSGSATDTQYFGPGTRLTVL.

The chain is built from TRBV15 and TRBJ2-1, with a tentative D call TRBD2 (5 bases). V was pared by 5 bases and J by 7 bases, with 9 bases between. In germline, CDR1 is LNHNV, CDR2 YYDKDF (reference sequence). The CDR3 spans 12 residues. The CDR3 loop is CATSGGENEQFF. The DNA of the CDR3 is TGTGCCACCAGCGGAGGCGAGAATGAGCAGTTCTTC. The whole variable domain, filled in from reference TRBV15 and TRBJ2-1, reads DAMVIQNPRYQVTQFGKPVTLSCSQTLNHNVMYWYQQKSSQAPKLLFHYYDKDFNNEADTPDNFQSRRPNTSFCFLDIRSPGLGDTAMYLCATSGGENEQFFGPGTRLTVL.

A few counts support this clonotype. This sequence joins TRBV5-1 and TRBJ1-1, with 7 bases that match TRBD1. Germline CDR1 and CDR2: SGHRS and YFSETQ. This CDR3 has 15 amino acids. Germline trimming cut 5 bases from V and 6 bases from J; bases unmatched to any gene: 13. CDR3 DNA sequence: TGCGCCAGCAGTCGATACAGGGGACTTTACGCTGAAGCTTTCTTT. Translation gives CASSRYRGLYAEAFF.

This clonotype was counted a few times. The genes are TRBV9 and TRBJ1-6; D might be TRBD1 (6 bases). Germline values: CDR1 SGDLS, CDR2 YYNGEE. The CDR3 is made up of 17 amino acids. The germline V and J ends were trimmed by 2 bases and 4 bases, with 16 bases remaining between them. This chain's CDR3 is CASSVGAGQPYNSPLHF. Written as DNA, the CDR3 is TGTGCCAGCAGCGTGGGGGCCGGGCAGCCTTATAATTCACCCCTCCACTTT.

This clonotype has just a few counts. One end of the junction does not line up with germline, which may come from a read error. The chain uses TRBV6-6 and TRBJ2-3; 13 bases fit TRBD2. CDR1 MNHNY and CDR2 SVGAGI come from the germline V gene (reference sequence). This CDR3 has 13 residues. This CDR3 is CASSYSLAGGQGF. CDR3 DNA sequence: TGTGCCAGCAGTTACTCACTAGCGGGGGGGCAGGGTTTT.

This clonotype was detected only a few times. The CDR3 DNA reads TGTGCCAGCAGTTGGGCCCGCAATCAGCCCCAGCATTTT. Protein: CASSWARNQPQHF. The gene calls are TRBV28 and TRBJ1-5; D gene unclear. V lost 4 bases and J lost 2, with 6 bases in between. Germline V lookup: CDR1 MDHEN, CDR2 SYDVKM. The CDR3 loop spans 13 amino acids.

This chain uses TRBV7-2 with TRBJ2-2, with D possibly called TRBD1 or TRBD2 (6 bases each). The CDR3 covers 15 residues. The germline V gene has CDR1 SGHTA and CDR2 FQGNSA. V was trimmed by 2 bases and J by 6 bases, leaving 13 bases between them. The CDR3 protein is CASSLWGAVAGELFF. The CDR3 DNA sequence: TGTGCCAGCAGCTTATGGGGGGCGGTAGCCGGGGAGCTGTTTTTT.

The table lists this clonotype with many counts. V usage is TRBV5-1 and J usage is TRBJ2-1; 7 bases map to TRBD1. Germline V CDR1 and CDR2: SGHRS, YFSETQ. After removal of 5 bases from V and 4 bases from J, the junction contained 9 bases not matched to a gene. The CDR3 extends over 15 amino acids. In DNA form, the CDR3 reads TGCGCCAGCAGGATCGGGACAGCCATTTACAATGAGCAGTTCTTC. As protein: CASRIGTAIYNEQFF.

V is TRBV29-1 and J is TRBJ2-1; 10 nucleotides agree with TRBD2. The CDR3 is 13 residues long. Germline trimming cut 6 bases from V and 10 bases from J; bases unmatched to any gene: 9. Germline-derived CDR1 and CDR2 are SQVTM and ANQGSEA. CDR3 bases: TGCAGCGTCGCTAGCGGGGGTTTCAACGAGCAGTTCTTC. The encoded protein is CSVASGGFNEQFF.

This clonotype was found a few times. CDR3 residues: CASSLPIGEQFF. The CDR3 DNA is TGTGCCAGCAGCCTCCCGATTGGTGAGCAGTTCTTC. V gene TRBV14 combines with J gene TRBJ2-1; D call uncertain. This CDR3 region has 12 residues. V lost 4 bases, J lost 9 bases, and 10 bases lay in between. CDR1 is SGHDN and CDR2 is FVKESK in the germline V gene.

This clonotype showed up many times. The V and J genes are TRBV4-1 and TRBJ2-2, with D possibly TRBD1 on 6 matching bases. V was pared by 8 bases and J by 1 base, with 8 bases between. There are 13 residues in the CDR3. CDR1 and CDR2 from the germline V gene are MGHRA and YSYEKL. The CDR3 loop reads CASGGQNTGELFF. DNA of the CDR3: TGCGCCAGCGGGGGACAGAACACCGGGGAGCTGTTTTTT.

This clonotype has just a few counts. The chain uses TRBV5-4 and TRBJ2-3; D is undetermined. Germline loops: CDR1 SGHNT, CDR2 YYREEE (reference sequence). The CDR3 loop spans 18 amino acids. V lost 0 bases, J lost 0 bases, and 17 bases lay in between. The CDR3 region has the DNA TGTGCCAGCAGCTTGGAGCCCGAGGATTACCTTAGCACAGATACGCAGTATTTT. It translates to CASSLEPEDYLSTDTQYF.

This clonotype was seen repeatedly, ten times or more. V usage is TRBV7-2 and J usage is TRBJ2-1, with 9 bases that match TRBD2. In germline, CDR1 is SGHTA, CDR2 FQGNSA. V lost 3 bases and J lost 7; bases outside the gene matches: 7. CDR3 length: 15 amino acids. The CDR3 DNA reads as TGTGCCAGCAGCTTTTCGGCGGGGGGGCAAAATGAGCAGTTCTTC. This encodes CASSFSAGGQNEQFF.

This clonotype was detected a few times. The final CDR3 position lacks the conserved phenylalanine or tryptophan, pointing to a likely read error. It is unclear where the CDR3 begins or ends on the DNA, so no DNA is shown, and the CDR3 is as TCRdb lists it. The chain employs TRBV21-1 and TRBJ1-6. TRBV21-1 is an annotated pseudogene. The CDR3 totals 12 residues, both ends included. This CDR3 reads CASSPRSTNRGI.

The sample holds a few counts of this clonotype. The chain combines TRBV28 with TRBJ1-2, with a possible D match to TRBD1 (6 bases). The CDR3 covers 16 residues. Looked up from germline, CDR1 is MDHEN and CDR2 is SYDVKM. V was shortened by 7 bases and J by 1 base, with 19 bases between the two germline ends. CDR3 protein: CASTLGGLHGNYGYTF. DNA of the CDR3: TGTGCCAGCACCCTAGGGGGACTACACGGTAACTATGGCTACACCTTC.

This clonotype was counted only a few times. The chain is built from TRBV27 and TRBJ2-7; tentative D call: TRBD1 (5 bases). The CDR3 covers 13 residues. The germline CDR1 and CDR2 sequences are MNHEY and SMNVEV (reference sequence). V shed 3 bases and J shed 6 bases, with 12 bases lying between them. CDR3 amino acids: CASSFGQGGEQYF. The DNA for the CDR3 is TGTGCCAGCAGTTTTGGCCAGGGCGGCGAGCAGTACTTC.

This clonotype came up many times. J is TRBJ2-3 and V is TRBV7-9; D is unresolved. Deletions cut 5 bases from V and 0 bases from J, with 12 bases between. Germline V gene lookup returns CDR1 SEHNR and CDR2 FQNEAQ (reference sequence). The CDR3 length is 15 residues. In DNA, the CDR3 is TGTGCCAGCAGCAGCGACGGTGCTAGCACAGATACGCAGTATTTT. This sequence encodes CASSSDGASTDTQYF. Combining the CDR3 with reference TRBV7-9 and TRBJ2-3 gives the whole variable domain DTGVSQNPRHKITKRGQNVTFRCDPISEHNRLYWYRQTLGQGPEFLTYFQNEAQLEKSRLLSDRFSAERPKGSFSTLEIQRTEQGDSAMYLCASSSDGASTDTQYFGPGTRLTVL.

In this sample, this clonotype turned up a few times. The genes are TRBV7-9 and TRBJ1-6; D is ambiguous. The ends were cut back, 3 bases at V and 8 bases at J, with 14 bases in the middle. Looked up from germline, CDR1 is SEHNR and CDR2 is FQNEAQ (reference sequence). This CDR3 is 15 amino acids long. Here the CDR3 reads CASSLIGRADSPLHF. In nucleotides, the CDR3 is TGTGCCAGCAGCTTGATCGGACGGGCGGATTCACCCCTCCACTTT. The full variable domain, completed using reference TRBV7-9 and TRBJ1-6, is DTGVSQNPRHKITKRGQNVTFRCDPISEHNRLYWYRQTLGQGPEFLTYFQNEAQLEKSRLLSDRFSAERPKGSFSTLEIQRTEQGDSAMYLCASSLIGRADSPLHFGNGTRLTVT.